In its sample, the clone carrying this T cell receptor beta chain was seen a few times. Antigen: not known. TCRdb redid the calling of the PCR reads with MiXCR, one entry per CDR3 protein. The sample holds around 94,000 distinct CDR3 sequences; 30% to 35% are singletons and the top ten take less than 10%. The record originates from a study of molecular identifiers for immune sequencing clone quantification. In the study overall: In replicates, RNA taken from roughly 18,000 or 92,000 naive CD8 cells was divided five ways, and four portions underwent sequencing.

The CDR3 is made up of 15 amino acids. CDR1 is LGHNT, CDR2 FRNRAP, per germline. Trimming cost V 0 bases and J 2 bases, with 10 bases left between them. Study outcomes and limitations: Whereas clones above 20 RNA copies held under 1% of naive-cell molecules, they held over 97% of effector molecules. Spiked Jurkat TCR RNA originating from one cell could reportedly be identified amid about a million naive cells.

This TCR was sampled from a human donor in good health. Some libraries in this study had Jurkat cell RNA spiked in. The chain uses TRBV12-5 and TRBJ2-5, with D maybe TRBD2 (5 bases). Sequencing was carried out using naive CD8+ T cells from blood, with Jurkat cell RNA spiked in. Specified subset: FACS-sorted CD8+CD4-CCR7+CD45RA+ naive T cells. CDR3 in DNA: TGTGCTAGTGGTTTGGTACATACGGGACAAGAGACCCAGTACTTC. This sequence encodes CASGLVHTGQETQYF.